The clone carrying this T cell receptor beta chain was seen a few times. The authors isolated at least 6.5 million PBMCs per sample. Next came a second PCR, run for about 6 to 11 cycles, which used a sample-barcoded 5' primer along with a J-beta primer mix. TCRdb redid the calling of the 5' RACE reads with MiXCR, one entry per CDR3 protein. The sample has 850,000 to 1,100,000 distinct CDR3 sequences, approximately 38% seen once. The CDR3 has 12 amino acids. Trimming cost V 5 bases and J 7 bases, with 11 bases left between them. Germline CDR1 reads PRHDT; CDR2 reads FYEKMQ (reference sequence). The sample originates from a study of blood T cells in healthy people across ages.

This chain connects TRBV13 to TRBJ1-1, with D uncertain. This clonotype was sampled from a man younger than 30 in good health. Sample: blood. CDR3 sequence (DNA): TGTGCCAGCAGCATGCTGACGGTTGAAGCTTTCTTT. Amino acid sequence: CASSMLTVEAFF.